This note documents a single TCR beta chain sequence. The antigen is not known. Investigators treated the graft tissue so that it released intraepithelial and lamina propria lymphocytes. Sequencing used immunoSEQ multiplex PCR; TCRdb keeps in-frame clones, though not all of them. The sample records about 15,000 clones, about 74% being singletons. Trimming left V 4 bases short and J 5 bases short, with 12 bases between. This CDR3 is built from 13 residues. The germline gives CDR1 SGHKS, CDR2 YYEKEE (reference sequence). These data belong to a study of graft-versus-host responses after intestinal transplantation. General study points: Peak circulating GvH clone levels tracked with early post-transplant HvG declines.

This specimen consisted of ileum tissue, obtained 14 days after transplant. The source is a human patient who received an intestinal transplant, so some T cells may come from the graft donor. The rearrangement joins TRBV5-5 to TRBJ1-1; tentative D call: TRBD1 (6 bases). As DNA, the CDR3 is TGTGCCAGCAGCCGGACAGTGGCTACTGAAGCTTTCTTT. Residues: CASSRTVATEAFF.